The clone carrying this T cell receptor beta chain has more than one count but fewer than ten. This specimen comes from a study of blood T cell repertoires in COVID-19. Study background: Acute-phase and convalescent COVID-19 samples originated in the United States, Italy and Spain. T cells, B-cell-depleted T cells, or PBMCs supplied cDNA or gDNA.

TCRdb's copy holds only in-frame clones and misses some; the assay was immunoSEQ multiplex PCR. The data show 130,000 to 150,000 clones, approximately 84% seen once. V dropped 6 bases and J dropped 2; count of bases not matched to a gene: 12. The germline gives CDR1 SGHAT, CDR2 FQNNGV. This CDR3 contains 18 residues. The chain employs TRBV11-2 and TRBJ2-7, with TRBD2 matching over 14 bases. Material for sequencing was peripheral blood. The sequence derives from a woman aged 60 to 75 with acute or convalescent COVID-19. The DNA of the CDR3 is TGTGCCAGCAGACATTACGGGACTAGCGGGAGAAGAACCTACGAGCAGTACTTC. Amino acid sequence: CASRHYGTSGRRTYEQYF.